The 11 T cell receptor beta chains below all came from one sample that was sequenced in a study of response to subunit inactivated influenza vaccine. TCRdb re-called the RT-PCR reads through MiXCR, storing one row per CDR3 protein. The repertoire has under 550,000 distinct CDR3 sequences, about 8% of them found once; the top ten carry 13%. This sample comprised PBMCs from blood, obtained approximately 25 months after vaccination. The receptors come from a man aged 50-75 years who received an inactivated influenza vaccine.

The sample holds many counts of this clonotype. Written as DNA, the CDR3 is TGCAGTGCTCCTTTACTCTCAGGGGGCCAAAACTATGGCTACACCTTC. This gives the protein CSAPLLSGGQNYGYTF. The gene calls are TRBV20-1 and TRBJ1-2; 8 nucleotides line up with TRBD1. This CDR3 is built from 16 residues. Germline V gene lookup returns CDR1 DFQATT and CDR2 SNEGSKA (reference sequence). J gave up 2 bases and V 5 bases, and 13 bases lay outside the gene matches.

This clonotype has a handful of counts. CDR3 DNA: TGCAGTGCTAGAGACATTGAAGGGACAGGGACATACAATGAGCAGTTCTTC. It codes for CSARDIEGTGTYNEQFF. This chain joins TRBV20-1 and TRBJ2-1, with 9 bases lining up with TRBD1. J was trimmed by 4 bases and V by 0 bases; bases with no gene match: 10. The CDR3 has 17 residues. The germline V gene encodes CDR1 DFQATT and CDR2 SNEGSKA (reference sequence).

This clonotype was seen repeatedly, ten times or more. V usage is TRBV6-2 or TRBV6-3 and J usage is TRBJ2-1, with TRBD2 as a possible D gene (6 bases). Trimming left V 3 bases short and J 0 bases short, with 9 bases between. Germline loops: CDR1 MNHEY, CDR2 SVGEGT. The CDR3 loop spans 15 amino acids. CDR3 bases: TGTGCCAGCAGTTATTTGGGAGGCTCCTACAATGAGCAGTTCTTC. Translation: CASSYLGGSYNEQFF.

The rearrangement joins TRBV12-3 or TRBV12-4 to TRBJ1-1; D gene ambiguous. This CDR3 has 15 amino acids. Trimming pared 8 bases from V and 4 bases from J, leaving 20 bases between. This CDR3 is CASSLRLRSGTEAFF. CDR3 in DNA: TGTGCCAGCTCCCTAAGGTTAAGGTCGGGCACTGAAGCTTTCTTT.

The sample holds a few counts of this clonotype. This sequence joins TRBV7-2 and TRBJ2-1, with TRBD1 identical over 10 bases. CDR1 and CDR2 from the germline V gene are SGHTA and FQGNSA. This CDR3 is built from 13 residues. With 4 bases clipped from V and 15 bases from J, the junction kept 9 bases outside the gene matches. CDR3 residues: CASSSVGQGFLFF. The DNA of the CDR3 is TGTGCCAGCAGCTCAGTGGGACAGGGGTTTTTGTTCTTC. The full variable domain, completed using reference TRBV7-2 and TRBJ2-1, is GAGVSQSPSNKVTEKGKDVELRCDPISGHTALYWYRQSLGQGLEFLIYFQGNSAPDKSGLPSDRFSAERTGGSVSTLTIQRTQQEDSAVYLCASSSVGQGFLFFGPGTRLTVL.

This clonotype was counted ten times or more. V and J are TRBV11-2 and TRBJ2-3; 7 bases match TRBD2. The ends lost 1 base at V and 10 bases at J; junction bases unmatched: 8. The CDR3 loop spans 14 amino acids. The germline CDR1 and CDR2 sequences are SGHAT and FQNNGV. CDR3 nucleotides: TGTGCCAGCAGCTTAGCCAGACTAGCTGGCGCGCAGTATTTT. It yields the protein CASSLARLAGAQYF.

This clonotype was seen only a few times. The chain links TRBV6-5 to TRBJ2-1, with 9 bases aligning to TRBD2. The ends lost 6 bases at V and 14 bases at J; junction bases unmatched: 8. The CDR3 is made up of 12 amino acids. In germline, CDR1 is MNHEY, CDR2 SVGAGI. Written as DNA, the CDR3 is TGTGCCAGCAGCCGAGCTAGCGGGGTTGAGTTCTTC. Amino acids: CASSRASGVEFF.

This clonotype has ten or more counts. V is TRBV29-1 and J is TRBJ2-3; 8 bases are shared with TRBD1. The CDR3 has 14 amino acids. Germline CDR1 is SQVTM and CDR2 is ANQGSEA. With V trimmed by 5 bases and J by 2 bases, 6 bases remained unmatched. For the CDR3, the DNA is TGCAGCGTTCATCAGGGGGCCTACACAGATACGCAGTATTTT. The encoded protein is CSVHQGAYTDTQYF.

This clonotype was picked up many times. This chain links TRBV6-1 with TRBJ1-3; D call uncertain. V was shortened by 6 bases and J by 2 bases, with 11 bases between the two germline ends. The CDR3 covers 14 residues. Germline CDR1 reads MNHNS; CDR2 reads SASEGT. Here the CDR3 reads CASRLRRAGNTIYF. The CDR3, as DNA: TGTGCCAGCAGATTGAGGAGAGCTGGAAACACCATATATTTT.

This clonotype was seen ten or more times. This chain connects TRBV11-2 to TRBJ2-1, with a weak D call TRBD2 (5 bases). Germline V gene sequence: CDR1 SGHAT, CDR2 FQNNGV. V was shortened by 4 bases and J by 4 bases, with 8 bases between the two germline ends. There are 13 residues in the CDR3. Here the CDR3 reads CASSSRDYNEQFF. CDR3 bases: TGTGCCAGCAGCTCGAGGGATTACAATGAGCAGTTCTTC.

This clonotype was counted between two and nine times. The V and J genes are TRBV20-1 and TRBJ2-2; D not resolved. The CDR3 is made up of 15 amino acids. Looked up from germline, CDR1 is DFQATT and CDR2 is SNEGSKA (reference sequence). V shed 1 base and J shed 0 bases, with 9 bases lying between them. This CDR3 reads CSARVKVANTGELFF. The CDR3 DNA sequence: TGCAGTGCTAGAGTTAAGGTTGCGAACACCGGGGAGCTGTTTTTT.